The 29 T cell receptor beta chains reported below all come from one sample, sequenced in a study of regulatory T cells in long-lasting Graves disease. Specified time point: newly diagnosed GD, antithyroid drugs for less than 3 months. Construction of the TCR library relied on RNA isolated from PBMCs. Arm-PCR of CDR3 regions and iRepertoire HTBI primers were used to build TCR beta libraries. TCRdb re-analysed the multiplex PCR reads in MiXCR, keeping a single row per CDR3 protein. Among approximately 460,000 distinct CDR3 sequences listed, about 17% were seen once. The same sample was also studied in work on T cells in Graves' hyperthyroidism and ophthalmopathy.

Material: peripheral blood mononuclear cells (PBMCs), obtained at new diagnosis, from a patient treated with antithyroid drugs. Receptors were obtained from a woman aged 25 to 39 with Graves disease.

This clonotype was detected many times. This sequence joins TRBV11-3 and TRBJ2-1; weak D call: TRBD2 (6 bases). This CDR3 region has 16 residues. V gave up 1 base and J gave up 3 bases, with 13 bases separating them. From germline, CDR1 is SGHNT and CDR2 YENEEA. CDR3 region: CASSLAVPTSYNEQFF. The CDR3 coding sequence is TGTGCCAGCAGCTTAGCCGTACCGACTAGCTACAATGAGCAGTTCTTC.

This clonotype has only a few counts. V gene TRBV20-1 combines with J gene TRBJ2-7; a weak D match, TRBD2 (6 bases). V lost 7 bases to trimming and J lost 0 bases, with 13 bases between them. CDR3 length: 13 amino acids. The V gene's germline CDR1 is DFQATT and CDR2 SNEGSKA (reference sequence). The DNA of the CDR3 is TGCAGTGTTTTCAAAGCGGGCTCCTACGAGCAGTACTTC. As protein: CSVFKAGSYEQYF.

V gene TRBV24-1 combines with J gene TRBJ2-3, with unresolved D. Germline V gene lookup returns CDR1 KGHDR and CDR2 SFDVKD. The V end was cut by 0 bases, the J end by 2 bases, with 8 bases between. CDR3 length: 15 residues. The CDR3 protein is CATSDLAGDTDTQYF. DNA of the CDR3: TGTGCCACCAGTGATTTGGCAGGTGACACAGATACGCAGTATTTT.

In this sample, this clonotype turned up many times. The chain recombines TRBV9 with TRBJ2-7, with D perhaps matching TRBD1 (6 bases). Germline V CDR1 and CDR2: SGDLS, YYNGEE. Trimming left V 2 bases short and J 3 bases short, with 15 bases between. This CDR3 contains 15 residues. The CDR3 DNA follows: TGTGCCAGCAGCGTGGGGGCAGGGGATGTCTACGAGCAGTACTTC. Translated: CASSVGAGDVYEQYF.

This clonotype was observed a few times. DNA for the CDR3: TGTGCCACCCGAACTGGGACCCAGGGGCTTATTCAGTACTTC. The encoded protein is CATRTGTQGLIQYF. The chain combines TRBV6-2 or TRBV6-3 with TRBJ2-4; D is possibly TRBD1 (6 bases). The V and J ends lost 10 bases and 10 bases respectively, with 23 bases between them. Germline values: CDR1 MNHEY, CDR2 SVGEGT. The CDR3 is 14 residues long.

About this clonotype: Its ends do not fully match the called genes, so a read error is possible. The chain uses TRBV28 and TRBJ1-6; D may be TRBD1 (6 bases). This CDR3 has 15 amino acids. Germline CDR1 and CDR2: MDHEN and SYDVKM. The CDR3 loop is CASSPEQGYNSPLYF. The CDR3 bases are TGTGCCAGCAGTCCCGAACAGGGTTATAATTCACCCCTCTACTTT.

This clonotype has a count of ten or more. The V call is TRBV7-9, the J call TRBJ1-1; no definite D call. The V and J ends lost 5 bases and 0 bases respectively, with 16 bases between them. In germline, CDR1 is SEHNR, CDR2 FQNEAQ (reference sequence). The length of the CDR3 is 16 residues. The CDR3 is CASSPLGPKMNTEAFF. CDR3 DNA sequence: TGTGCCAGCAGCCCCCTAGGGCCAAAAATGAACACTGAAGCTTTCTTT.

This clonotype was seen ten or more times. The V and J genes are TRBV6-2 or TRBV6-3 and TRBJ2-1; TRBD2 agrees at 7 bases. The CDR3 has 13 residues. V lost 8 bases, J lost 2 bases, and 3 bases stayed unmatched. Germline V gene lookup returns CDR1 MNHEY and CDR2 SVGEGT. DNA for the CDR3: TGTGCCAGCGGAACTAGCGCCTACAATGAGCAGTTCTTC. Its protein is CASGTSAYNEQFF.

This clonotype appeared a few times. This chain links TRBV6-2 or TRBV6-3 with TRBJ1-2; D ambiguous. The CDR3 extends over 15 amino acids. CDR1 and CDR2 (germline): MNHEY, SVGEGT. The ends were cut back, 8 bases at V and 2 bases at J, with 18 bases in the middle. The CDR3 DNA reads as TGTGCCAGCGGGATTTTACCAGTCCACAACTATGGCTACACCTTC. Protein: CASGILPVHNYGYTF.

A word on this clonotype: A clone one base away is much larger, so this may be a read error. The rearrangement links TRBV4-1 to TRBJ2-7; D possibly corresponds to TRBD2 (5 bases). Germline lookup yields CDR1 MGHRA and CDR2 YSYEKL. CDR3 length: 15 residues. Between the trimmed V and J ends, which lost 0 bases and 0 bases, there was a span of 9 bases. In DNA, the CDR3 is TGCGCCAGCAGCCAAGAGGGCGGGCTCTCCTACGAGCAGTACTTC. Translation: CASSQEGGLSYEQYF.

V is TRBV15 and J is TRBJ2-7, with D tentatively TRBD2 (5 bases). From germline, CDR1 is LNHNV and CDR2 YYDKDF (reference sequence). V gave up 8 bases and J gave up 3 bases, with 11 bases separating them. The CDR3 is made up of 12 amino acids. The CDR3 sequence: CATGPRGYEQYF. CDR3 in DNA: TGTGCCACCGGGCCTCGGGGCTACGAGCAGTACTTC. Full variable domain (outside the CDR3, taken from reference TRBV15 and TRBJ2-7): DAMVIQNPRYQVTQFGKPVTLSCSQTLNHNVMYWYQQKSSQAPKLLFHYYDKDFNNEADTPDNFQSRRPNTSFCFLDIRSPGLGDTAMYLCATGPRGYEQYFGPGTRLTVT.

To note about this clonotype: A much bigger clone sits one base away, suggesting this may be a read error. This chain connects TRBV12-3 or TRBV12-4 to TRBJ1-2; TRBD1 might be the D (5 bases). Trimming shortened V by 5 bases and J by 7 bases, and 17 bases separated the two germline ends. The CDR3 runs to 14 residues. CDR3 nucleotides: TGTGCCAGCAGTATCGAAGGGGCCCAAGCTGGCTACACCTTC. This translates into CASSIEGAQAGYTF.

The chain recombines TRBV6-1 with TRBJ2-1, with 11 bases aligning to TRBD2. Germline assignment: CDR1 MNHNS and CDR2 SASEGT. The trim removed 6 bases at V and 6 bases at J, leaving 4 bases unmatched. The CDR3 loop spans 14 amino acids. The CDR3 DNA reads TGTGCCAGCAGAAGACTAGCGGGGACCAATGAGCAGTTCTTC. Residues: CASRRLAGTNEQFF.

The rearrangement joins TRBV7-9 to TRBJ1-2; TRBD1 might be the D (5 bases). The CDR3 has 16 residues. Deletions cut 3 bases from V and 6 bases from J, with 20 bases between. In germline, CDR1 is SEHNR, CDR2 FQNEAQ (reference sequence). Here the CDR3 reads CASSFGDRMFKDGYTF. In nucleotides, the CDR3 is TGTGCCAGCAGCTTCGGCGACAGAATGTTTAAGGATGGCTACACCTTC.

CDR3 sequence reads: CASSYVLTGGYSTDTQYF. CDR3 bases: TGCGCCAGCAGCTACGTCTTGACAGGGGGCTACTCCACAGATACGCAGTATTTT. This sequence joins TRBV5-1 and TRBJ2-3, with TRBD1 identical over 10 bases. The CDR3 length is 18 residues. V lost 3 bases, J lost 2 bases, and 12 bases stayed unmatched. Germline V CDR1 and CDR2: SGHRS, YFSETQ. The complete variable domain, with remaining parts taken from reference TRBV5-1 and TRBJ2-3, reads KAGVTQTPRYLIKTRGQQVTLSCSPISGHRSVSWYQQTPGQGLQFLFEYFSETQRNKGNFPGRFSGRQFSNSRSEMNVSTLELGDSALYLCASSYVLTGGYSTDTQYFGPGTRLTVL.

This clonotype has at least ten counts. This chain connects TRBV30 to TRBJ1-1, with no clear D. V shed 0 bases and J shed 4 bases, with 3 bases lying between them. There are 11 residues in the CDR3. Germline values: CDR1 GTSNPN, CDR2 SVGIG (reference sequence). This CDR3 reads CAWSVSTEAFF. CDR3 DNA sequence: TGTGCCTGGAGTGTAAGCACTGAAGCTTTCTTT.

In the case of this clonotype: This clone may be a read error of a much larger clone one base away. The gene calls are TRBV18 and TRBJ2-1; 8 positions agree with TRBD2. The CDR3 length is 14 residues. With 3 bases clipped from V and 10 bases from J, the junction kept 8 bases outside the gene matches. Per the germline V gene, CDR1 is KGHSH and CDR2 is LQKENI. The CDR3 bases are TGTGCCAGCTCACCTAGCGGGGTAACCTACGAGCAGTTCTTC. Translation: CASSPSGVTYEQFF.

This clonotype came up a few times. The CDR3 DNA follows: TGTGCCAGCTCACCGGTACAGGGGGATCAGCCCCAGCATTTT. This sequence encodes CASSPVQGDQPQHF. The chain has TRBV18 and TRBJ1-5; 8 nucleotides agree with TRBD1. The length of the CDR3 is 14 residues. Germline V CDR1 and CDR2: KGHSH, LQKENI. After removal of 3 bases from V and 5 bases from J, the junction contained 3 bases not matched to a gene.

This clonotype was seen ten or more times. The genes are TRBV18 and TRBJ1-1; the D is unclear. Germline CDR1 and CDR2: KGHSH and LQKENI. The CDR3 sequence is 14 residues long. V was trimmed by 6 bases and J by 3 bases, leaving 14 bases between them. The DNA of the CDR3 is TGTGCCAGCTCGCTTGACCTGGTTGACACTGAAGCTTTCTTT. Residues: CASSLDLVDTEAFF.

J is TRBJ2-5 and V is TRBV20-1; 8 nucleotides agree with TRBD2. The CDR3 contains 13 residues. Germline V CDR1 and CDR2: DFQATT, SNEGSKA (reference sequence). V was clipped by 1 base and J by 2 bases; unmatched bases: 0. The CDR3 region is CSARVAGQETQYF. The CDR3 DNA sequence: TGCAGTGCTAGAGTAGCGGGACAAGAGACCCAGTACTTC.

This clonotype was observed at least ten times. This chain joins TRBV28 and TRBJ2-1, with 11 bases matching TRBD2. V dropped 8 bases and J dropped 4; count of bases not matched to a gene: 10. The CDR3 has 16 amino acids. Germline V gives CDR1 MDHEN, CDR2 SYDVKM. The DNA of the CDR3 is TGTGCCAGCCCGAAACCGGGACTAGCGGAATACAATGAGCAGTTCTTC. Encoded protein: CASPKPGLAEYNEQFF.

The rearrangement links TRBV15 to TRBJ2-6; D possibly uses TRBD1 or TRBD2 (5 bases each). Trimming took 1 base from V and 2 from J, leaving 6 bases between them. Germline assignment: CDR1 LNHNV and CDR2 YYDKDF (reference sequence). The CDR3 runs to 15 residues. The CDR3 DNA reads as TGTGCCACCAGCAGAGGGGACCCTGGGGCCAACGTCCTGACTTTC. Translated, it gives CATSRGDPGANVLTF.

Comments on this clonotype: It is likely a read error: a sequence one base away is far more abundant. This chain links TRBV10-3 with TRBJ1-1; D remains unclear. V gave up 7 bases and J gave up 0 bases, with 12 bases separating them. The CDR3 consists of 14 residues. Germline CDR1 is ENHRY and CDR2 is SYGVKD. This CDR3 is CAITVWGLNTEAFF. The CDR3 nucleotides read TGTGCCATCACCGTATGGGGTTTGAACACTGAAGCTTTCTTT.

Note on this clonotype: A much bigger clone sits one base away, suggesting this may be a read error. The genes are TRBV6-2 or TRBV6-3 and TRBJ2-1, with 10 bases matching TRBD2. Germline V gene data show CDR1 as MNHEY and CDR2 as SVGEGT. The CDR3 loop spans 13 amino acids. V lost 10 bases and J lost 4; bases outside the gene matches: 4. CDR3 coding DNA: TGTGCCAACGCAGCGGGAGGGTACAATGAGCAGTTCTTC. Translated: CANAAGGYNEQFF.

This clonotype was picked up many times. V gene TRBV28 combines with J gene TRBJ2-7; D is unresolved. V gave up 6 bases and J gave up 0 bases, with 18 bases separating them. This CDR3 contains 16 residues. CDR1 MDHEN and CDR2 SYDVKM come from the germline V gene. CDR3 sequence reads: CASSPSHSSFSYEQYF. In nucleotides, the CDR3 is TGTGCCAGCAGCCCCAGTCACAGCTCCTTCTCCTACGAGCAGTACTTC.

The chain employs TRBV6-1 and TRBJ1-5; D gene unclear. The germline V gene encodes CDR1 MNHNS and CDR2 SASEGT. Trimming cost V 7 bases and J 5 bases, with 6 bases left between them. The CDR3 is made up of 11 amino acids. In DNA, the CDR3 is TGTGCCAGCATGGGATATCAGCCCCAGCATTTT. Translating gives CASMGYQPQHF.

This clonotype was counted ten times or more. At one of its ends the junction is not consistent with the germline gene, which may arise from a read error. The chain employs TRBV5-1 and TRBJ2-5; no definite D call. Germline loops: CDR1 SGHRS, CDR2 YFSETQ. The CDR3 runs 13 residues. The DNA of the CDR3 is TGTGCCAGCTCCCCGGGCCTCCAAGAGACCCAGTACTTC. It specifies CASSPGLQETQYF.

This clonotype was seen ten or more times. The chain recombines TRBV18 with TRBJ2-7; 8 bases map to TRBD2. This CDR3 is 15 amino acids long. CDR1 is KGHSH, CDR2 LQKENI, per germline. The junction had 7 bases not matched to a gene; V was cut back by 3 bases and J by 3 bases. CDR3: CASSPTNAGGYEQYF. CDR3 in DNA: TGTGCCAGCTCACCTACTAATGCGGGAGGCTACGAGCAGTACTTC.

The V and J genes are TRBV5-5 and TRBJ1-1; TRBD1 is a possible D gene (5 bases). The germline CDR1 and CDR2 sequences are SGHKS and YYEKEE (reference sequence). The CDR3 sequence is 14 residues long. The V and J ends lost 4 bases and 4 bases respectively, with 14 bases between them. The CDR3 DNA reads TGTGCCAGCAGCCGATCGTGGGGGGGCACTGAAGCTTTCTTT. Its translation: CASSRSWGGTEAFF.